The source of this TCR beta chain is a study of blood T cell repertoires in COVID-19. CDR1 is SGHDN and CDR2 is FVKESK in the germline V gene. This CDR3 comprises 14 residues. V was pared by 2 bases and J by 2 bases, with 3 bases of the junction left unmatched. The protocol was immunoSEQ multiplex PCR, while the TCRdb copy is restricted to in-frame clones and leaves out a portion. The sample consists of just over 300,000 clones, roughly nine tenths of them appearing once. This TCR derives from a woman younger than 45 with COVID-19, enrolled during active disease. The specimen sequenced was peripheral blood. V usage is TRBV14 and J usage is TRBJ2-7, with 7 bases that match TRBD1. This CDR3 reads CASSQPQGTYEQYF. CDR3 DNA: TGTGCCAGCAGCCAACCACAGGGGACCTACGAGCAGTACTTC.